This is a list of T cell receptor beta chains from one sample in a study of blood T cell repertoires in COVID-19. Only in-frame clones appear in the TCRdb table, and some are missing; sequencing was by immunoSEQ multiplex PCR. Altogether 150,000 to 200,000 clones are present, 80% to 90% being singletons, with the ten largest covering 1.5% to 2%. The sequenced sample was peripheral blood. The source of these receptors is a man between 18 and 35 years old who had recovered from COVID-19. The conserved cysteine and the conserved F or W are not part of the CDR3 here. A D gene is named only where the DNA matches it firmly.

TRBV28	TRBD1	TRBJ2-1	ASTRDRGNSNEQF
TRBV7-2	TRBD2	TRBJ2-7	ASSSEGLAGVEQY
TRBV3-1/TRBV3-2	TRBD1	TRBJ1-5	ASSHTGTGGSNQPQH
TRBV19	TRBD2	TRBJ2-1	ASSRGLDYNEQF
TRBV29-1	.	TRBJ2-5	SVEAGQGETQY
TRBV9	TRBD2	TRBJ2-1	ASSVVSSGRAGEQF
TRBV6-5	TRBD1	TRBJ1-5	ASRGQGASNQPQH
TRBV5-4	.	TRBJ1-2	ASSLGSGGLYGYT
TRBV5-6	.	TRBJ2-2	ASSLLGSGITTGELF
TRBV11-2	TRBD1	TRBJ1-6	ASSRQGNNSPLH
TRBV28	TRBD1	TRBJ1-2	ASSYPTGDRGHGYT
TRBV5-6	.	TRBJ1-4	ASSFDRHEKLF